The 9 T cell receptor beta chains below were found in one sample sequenced in a study of blood T cell repertoires in COVID-19 (TCRdb year 2020). Library preparation employed the immunoSEQ multiplex PCR assay. In TCRdb, the immuneACCESS table is reduced to in-frame sequences with V and J assigned. These tables do not hold every clone; where another copy was compared, an unresolved V gene accounts for under half, and the others remain unexplained. The sample has some 290,000 clones on record, about nine tenths of them singletons. The ten largest clones capture about 2.3% of the sample. The specimen sequenced was PBMCs or T cells enriched from blood (not recorded which). All receptors come from a woman aged 40-49 years with acute COVID-19.

The V gene is TRBV13, the J gene TRBJ2-1, with 11 bases fitting TRBD2. Germline V gives CDR1 PRHDT, CDR2 FYEKMQ (reference sequence). The trim removed 4 bases at V and 7 bases at J, leaving 6 bases unmatched. The CDR3 sequence is 15 residues long. The CDR3 DNA sequence: TGTGCCAGCAGCTCGGGACCTAGCGGGAGGAATGAGCAGTTCTTC. As protein: CASSSGPSGRNEQFF.

This rearrangement joins TRBV7-3 to TRBJ2-5; 12 nucleotides agree with TRBD2. V shed 2 bases and J 5 bases; nucleotides not matched to a gene: 15. Germline-derived CDR1 and CDR2 are SGHTA and FQGTGA. CDR3 length: 19 amino acids. The CDR3 loop reads CASSLHGTSGSGLQETQYF. The CDR3 nucleotides read TGTGCCAGCAGCTTACACGGGACTAGCGGGTCAGGACTCCAGGAGACCCAGTACTTC.

J is TRBJ2-1 and V is TRBV5-1, with D perhaps matching TRBD2 (5 bases). This CDR3 is 14 amino acids long. Germline values: CDR1 SGHRS, CDR2 YFSETQ. Trimming cost V 0 bases and J 7 bases, with 11 bases left between them. Here the CDR3 reads CASSLGVEGNEQFF. The CDR3 DNA follows: TGCGCCAGCAGCTTGGGGGTCGAGGGAAATGAGCAGTTCTTC.

The V gene is TRBV7-9, the J gene TRBJ1-3, with a possible D match to TRBD1 (6 bases). Germline CDR1 reads SEHNR; CDR2 reads FQNEAQ (reference sequence). V dropped 3 bases and J dropped 0 bases, with 12 bases sitting between them. The CDR3 is 16 amino acids. The CDR3 DNA is TGTGCCAGCAGCTTCGGACAGACAAGCTCTGGAAACACCATATATTTT. Encoded protein: CASSFGQTSSGNTIYF.

V gene TRBV6-2 or TRBV6-3 combines with J gene TRBJ2-7; D possibly corresponds to TRBD1 (5 bases). The CDR3 contains 13 residues. V dropped 4 bases and J dropped 3 bases, with 10 bases sitting between them. Germline V CDR1 and CDR2: MNHEY, SVGEGT. This chain's CDR3 is CASSSRVGYEQYF. Here the CDR3 DNA reads TGTGCCAGCAGTTCCAGGGTGGGCTACGAGCAGTACTTC.

The V and J genes are TRBV3-1 (or the pseudogene TRBV3-2) and TRBJ1-6, with 8 bases identical to TRBD1. The CDR3 consists of 18 residues. With V trimmed by 0 bases and J by 9 bases, 13 bases remained unmatched. Germline CDR1 LGHDT, CDR2 YNNKEL (reference sequence). The CDR3 coding sequence is TGTGCCAGCAGCCAAGACTCATTGAGCGGACAGGGAAGTTCACCCCTCCACTTT. Protein: CASSQDSLSGQGSSPLHF.

The CDR3 nucleotides read TGTGCCAGCAGTTACCGAGCGGGTCATTCCCTGGAGCAGTACTTC. It encodes CASSYRAGHSLEQYF. The chain recombines TRBV6-5 with TRBJ2-7; D may be TRBD2 (6 bases). This CDR3 spans 15 amino acids. The germline V gene encodes CDR1 MNHEY and CDR2 SVGAGI. V gave up 2 bases and J gave up 7 bases, with 18 bases separating them.

J is TRBJ2-2 and V is TRBV11-2, with TRBD1 matching over 7 bases. Germline values: CDR1 SGHAT, CDR2 FQNNGV. This CDR3 is 16 amino acids long. The ends lost 2 bases at V and 2 bases at J; junction bases unmatched: 5. CDR3 residues: CASSLTGTVNTGELFF. CDR3 nucleotide sequence: TGTGCCAGCAGCTTAACCGGGACAGTTAACACCGGGGAGCTGTTTTTT.

The chain employs TRBV5-1 and TRBJ1-2; 8 positions match TRBD1. In germline, CDR1 is SGHRS, CDR2 YFSETQ. Unmatched junction bases numbered 12, after V lost 4 bases and J lost 4 bases. CDR3 length: 16 amino acids. The CDR3 DNA is TGCGCCAGCAGCGATTCCCCAGGGGGCCTTGGCTATGGCTACACCTTC. Translating gives CASSDSPGGLGYGYTF.